This is a list of T cell receptor delta chains from one sample in a study of gammadelta T cells in human blood. TCRdb re-called clones from the RT-PCR reads via CATT. The table lists 300 to 450 delta-chain clones, approximately 8.7% of them singletons, with roughly 40% in the top ten. Sequencing was done on a sample of non-Vgamma9Vdelta2 gamma-delta T cells from adult blood. Receptors originate from a human donor. The CDR3 runs from the conserved cysteine through the conserved F or W. A D gene is named only where the DNA matches it firmly. Size is stated for part of the rows, as once, few or many counts, or as a class when the clone is expanded.

j_gene | v_gene | d_gene | abundance | CDR3nt | CDR3aa
TRDJ1 | TRAV29/DV5 | TRDD3 | large | TGTGCAGCAGGTCCTTCTTCCTCAGGTACTGGGGGATCCCCTCTTTCGTACACCGATAAACTCATCTTT | CAAGPSSSGTGGSPLSYTDKLIF
TRDJ1 | TRAV29/DV5 | TRDD3 | hyperexpanded | TGTGCAGCAAGTTCCCATTCTCTAGACGTAGGTGGGGGATCCCACACCGATAAACTCATCTTT | CAASSHSLDVGGGSHTDKLIF
TRDJ1 | TRDV1 | - | - | TGTGCTCTTGGGGAACTTCCGGGGCTCCCCTCTGGCGATAAACTCATCTTT | CALGELPGLPSGDKLIF
TRDJ1 | TRDV1 | TRDD2 | large | TGTGCTCTTGGGGAAGCCTTCCTTAACACCGATAAACTCATCTTT | CALGEAFLNTDKLIF
TRDJ1 | TRDV1 | TRDD3 | large | TGTGCTCTTGGGGAATCGGGTACTGGGGTTTACACCGATAAACTCATCTTT | CALGESGTGVYTDKLIF
TRDJ1 | TRDV1 | TRDD3 | large | TGTGCTCTTGGGGAACCGACTTCCTTCGTACTGGGGGACCTTCCCTACACCGATAAACTCATCTTT | CALGEPTSFVLGDLPYTDKLIF
TRDJ3 | TRDV3 | - | large | TGTGCCGCGATATTAGGCCTTCCCCATACCTGGGACACCCGACAGATGTTTTTC | CAAILGLPHTWDTRQMFF
TRDJ1 | TRDV1 | TRDD3 | large | TGTGCTCTTGGGGAAGAAGCTCCTACTCGGACTGGGGGATACGGGTACACCGATAAACTCATCTTT | CALGEEAPTRTGGYGYTDKLIF
TRDJ1 | TRDV1 | TRDD3 | few | TGCTCTGGGGGATTCCCCGATAAACTCATCTTT | CSGGFPDKLIF
TRDJ1 | TRDV2 | TRDD3 | - | TGTGCCTGTGACACCGTGTCTGGTGGGGGAACTCTTATCACCGATAAACTCATCTTT | CACDTVSGGGTLITDKLIF
TRDJ1 | TRDV1 | TRDD3 | large | TGTGCTCTTGGGGAACCATATGTCTTTCCCGACCTACTGCTGGGGGATACGAATACCGATAAACTCATCTTT | CALGEPYVFPDLLLGDTNTDKLIF
TRDJ1 | TRDV1 | TRDD3 | large | TGTGCTCTTGGGGAAGGCCTTCCTATGATGGTGGGGGATACAAGGCCGTACACCGATAAACTCATCTTT | CALGEGLPMMVGDTRPYTDKLIF
TRDJ1 | TRDV1 | TRDD3 | medium-sized | TGTGCTCTTGGGGAGACTTCCGACAACCATCTCGATTTCCTTTACGGCCGCCTGGGGGATACGCTCACCGATAAACTCATCTTT | CALGETSDNHLDFLYGRLGDTLTDKLIF
TRDJ1 | TRAV38-2/DV8 | TRDD2 | large | TGTGCTTATTTGAGGCCTTCCTACGTAAGGAGTGGGACCGATAAACTCATCTTT | CAYLRPSYVRSGTDKLIF
TRDJ1 | TRDV1 | TRDD3 | large | TGTGCTCTTGGGGCCACCTACGGGGACTGGGGGATACGGAACTACACCGATAAACTCATCTTT | CALGATYGDWGIRNYTDKLIF
TRDJ3 | TRDV1 | - | - | TGTGCTCTTGTTGCCCCCGCTCGGAGAATCTGGGACACCCGACAGATGTTTTTC | CALVAPARRIWDTRQMFF